This T cell receptor (beta chain) comes out of a study of cytomegalovirus exposure and HLA in healthy donors. Study findings and constraints: In vitro experiments confirmed that three CMV-associated chains were specific for CMV antigens. A link between a missense DCLRE1C variant and TCR beta V- and J-gene trimming emerged from a later analysis. In a later analysis, several top co-occurrence clusters appeared linked to parvovirus B19, influenza, CMV and Epstein-Barr virus. Prior analysis indicated that the majority of TCR beta V segments exhibited productivity approximately 87% or approximately 30% of the time.

The PCR was carried out with 60 Vbeta primers and 13 Jbeta primers. Method: immunoSEQ multiplex PCR; TCRdb's copy keeps in-frame clones and lacks some. The data contain 150,000 to 200,000 clones, over 70% of them singletons. This CDR3 contains 13 residues. The V end was cut by 0 bases, the J end by 8 bases, with 11 bases between. Per the germline V gene, CDR1 is SGDLS and CDR2 is YYNGEE. To note about this clone: Its cognate antigen is unknown.

The rearrangement links TRBV9 to TRBJ1-2, with D possibly TRBD1 on 5 matching bases. Material: PBMCs. This sequence was found in a woman aged 25 to 39 in good health and CMV-seropositive. The CDR3 sequence: CASSVGQGRGYTF. In DNA, the CDR3 is TGTGCCAGCAGCGTAGGTCAGGGCCGGGGCTACACCTTC.